This T cell receptor beta chain was documented in a study of blood T cell repertoires in COVID-19. Study context: Acute-phase and convalescent COVID-19 samples originated in the United States, Italy and Spain. In each case, the material was cDNA or gDNA derived from T cells, B-cell-depleted T cells, or PBMCs.

The J segment lost 6 bases and the V segment lost 3 bases, leaving 12 bases of the junction unmatched. This CDR3 has 16 residues. The V gene's germline CDR1 is LNHDA and CDR2 SQIVND (reference sequence). In the original processing: For nucleated cells, counts were estimated from reference gene primer amplification. Profiled with immunoSEQ multiplex PCR; TCRdb holds only in-frame clones, not every one. The V and J calls and clone size were taken over from that table, and D and trimming were inferred from the DNA. The data hold about 46,000 clones, with around 83% observed a single time. J is TRBJ2-7 and V is TRBV19; 9 positions agree with TRBD1. What was sequenced was peripheral blood. This TCR was sampled from an elderly woman with acute or convalescent COVID-19. For the CDR3, the DNA is TGTGCCAGTAGTATCCGCCTTGGACAGGGGCCAATCGAGCAGTACTTC. This encodes CASSIRLGQGPIEQYF.